These 32 T cell receptor beta chains were sequenced from one sample in a study of blood T cell repertoires in COVID-19. This table comes from immunoSEQ multiplex PCR, and its TCRdb copy is limited to in-frame clones, with some not included. The profile shows fewer than 400,000 clones, just under 90% of them singletons. The sequenced sample was PBMCs or T cells enriched from blood (not recorded which). The receptor set was obtained from a woman aged 45-60 years who had recovered from COVID-19.

As concerns this clone: The same CDR3 also results from other DNA sequences found in this sample. This chain links TRBV7-9 with TRBJ2-3, with no clear D. Trimming shortened V by 1 base and J by 6 bases, and 5 bases separated the two germline ends. CDR1 is SEHNR, CDR2 FQNEAQ, per germline (reference sequence). This CDR3 contains 12 residues. CDR3 region: CASSLVEDTQYF. For the CDR3, the DNA is TGTGCCAGCAGCTTAGTAGAGGATACGCAGTATTTT.

The genes are TRBV3-1 (or the pseudogene TRBV3-2) and TRBJ2-3; 11 bases fit TRBD2. Germline CDR1 reads LGHDT; CDR2 reads YNNKEL (reference sequence). This CDR3 spans 17 amino acids. J gave up 0 bases and V 8 bases, and 10 bases lay outside the gene matches. Here the CDR3 reads CASAGLAVGLSTDTQYF. CDR3 DNA sequence: TGTGCCAGCGCGGGACTAGCGGTCGGACTTAGCACAGATACGCAGTATTTT.

A few counts support this clone. The chain is built from TRBV4-2 and TRBJ2-2; 8 bases line up with TRBD1. The germline V gene encodes CDR1 LGHNA and CDR2 YNFKEQ. CDR3 length equals 15 residues. Germline trimming cut 1 base from V and 5 bases from J; bases unmatched to any gene: 3. The CDR3 loop reads CASSQGQGKTGELFF. In DNA form, the CDR3 reads TGTGCCAGCAGCCAAGGACAGGGGAAAACCGGGGAGCTGTTTTTT.

The genes are TRBV12-5 and TRBJ1-2; D might be TRBD1 (6 bases). The CDR3 totals 13 residues. V gave up 6 bases and J gave up 5 bases, with 13 bases separating them. Germline CDR1 LGHNT, CDR2 FRNRAP. The CDR3 DNA reads TGTGCTAGTGGCCCCACAGGGAGTTATGGCTACACCTTC. Translated, it gives CASGPTGSYGYTF. The complete variable domain, with remaining parts taken from reference TRBV12-5 and TRBJ1-2, reads DARVTQTPRHKVTEMGQEVTMRCQPILGHNTVFWYRQTMMQGLELLAYFRNRAPLDDSGMPKDRFSAEMPDATLATLKIQPSEPRDSAVYFCASGPTGSYGYTFGSGTRLTVV.

The chain combines TRBV28 with TRBJ1-5; D not resolved. Germline CDR1 MDHEN, CDR2 SYDVKM. Trimming shortened V by 6 bases and J by 0 bases, and 9 bases separated the two germline ends. This CDR3 comprises 14 residues. The CDR3: CASSPGGSNQPQHF. For the CDR3, the DNA is TGTGCCAGCAGCCCAGGTGGTAGCAATCAGCCCCAGCATTTT.

The chain is built from TRBV5-1 and TRBJ1-2, with 9 bases aligning to TRBD1. Germline V gene data show CDR1 as SGHRS and CDR2 as YFSETQ. J lost 1 base, V lost 3 bases, and 4 bases had no gene match. This CDR3 region has 15 residues. CDR3 loop: CASSYTGGVNYGYTF. The CDR3, as DNA: TGCGCCAGCAGCTACACAGGGGGCGTTAACTATGGCTACACCTTC.

This chain links TRBV6-5 with TRBJ1-1, with D possibly being TRBD1 (5 bases). CDR3 size: 14 residues. V lost 7 bases, J lost 0 bases, and 12 bases lay in between. Germline V gives CDR1 MNHEY, CDR2 SVGAGI. This chain's CDR3 is CASTGMWMNTEAFF. CDR3 nucleotides: TGTGCCAGCACAGGGATGTGGATGAACACTGAAGCTTTCTTT.

The sample holds one count of this clone. This rearrangement joins TRBV28 to TRBJ1-2; 7 nucleotides line up with TRBD1. In germline, CDR1 is MDHEN, CDR2 SYDVKM. Trimming removed 6 bases from V and 2 bases from J; junction bases left unmatched: 9. The CDR3 extends over 15 amino acids. CDR3 region: CASSKPGQSNYGYTF. The CDR3 bases are TGTGCCAGCAGCAAACCGGGACAGTCAAACTATGGCTACACCTTC.

The gene calls are TRBV5-1 and TRBJ2-3; TRBD2 agrees at 13 bases. V trimming: 5 bases; J trimming: 6 bases; junction bases outside the gene matches: 12. In germline, CDR1 is SGHRS, CDR2 YFSETQ. The CDR3 contains 17 residues. The CDR3, as DNA: TGCGCCAGCAGGACCGGACTAGCGGGGGCCCTGCAGGATACGCAGTATTTT. This encodes CASRTGLAGALQDTQYF.

V and J are TRBV28 and TRBJ2-2, with a possible D match to TRBD2 (7 bases). Trimming took 3 bases from V and 0 from J, leaving 11 bases between them. The germline gives CDR1 MDHEN, CDR2 SYDVKM. The CDR3 spans 16 residues. The CDR3 is CASSFGGQTNTGELFF. The CDR3, as DNA: TGTGCCAGCAGTTTCGGGGGGCAGACGAACACCGGGGAGCTGTTTTTT.

The chain has TRBV19 and TRBJ1-5; D gene ambiguous. The CDR3 contains 15 residues. V gave up 6 bases and J gave up 3 bases, with 15 bases separating them. Germline V gene sequence: CDR1 LNHDA, CDR2 SQIVND (reference sequence). CDR3 residues: CASSPGGLFNQPQHF. The CDR3 DNA sequence: TGTGCCAGTAGCCCAGGCGGACTGTTCAATCAGCCCCAGCATTTT.

This sequence joins TRBV19 and TRBJ1-2, with no clear D. The CDR3 contains 14 residues. The V end was cut by 3 bases, the J end by 4 bases, with 12 bases between. Germline V CDR1 and CDR2: LNHDA, SQIVND (reference sequence). In DNA form, the CDR3 reads TGTGCCAGTAGTATCAGGCACCAGTCCTATGGCTACACCTTC. Its translation is CASSIRHQSYGYTF.

The gene calls are TRBV4-2 and TRBJ1-1; D unclear. CDR1 LGHNA and CDR2 YNFKEQ come from the germline V gene. Trimming took 0 bases from V and 3 from J, leaving 11 bases between them. This CDR3 contains 15 residues. CDR3 nucleotide sequence: TGTGCCAGCAGCCAAGACGGACGGGGAGACACTGAAGCTTTCTTT. Protein product: CASSQDGRGDTEAFF.

This chain links TRBV5-6 with TRBJ1-1; 9 bases match TRBD1. Trimming cost V 1 base and J 1 base; bases outside gene matches: 11. Germline V gene lookup returns CDR1 SGHDT and CDR2 YYEEEE. The CDR3 is 18 residues long. The CDR3 is CASSLRVHGTGWNTEAFF. As DNA, the CDR3 is TGTGCCAGCAGCTTGCGGGTTCACGGGACAGGGTGGAACACTGAAGCTTTCTTT. Together with reference TRBV5-6 and TRBJ1-1, the CDR3 gives the full variable domain: DAGVTQSPTHLIKTRGQQVTLRCSPKSGHDTVSWYQQALGQGPQFIFQYYEEEERQRGNFPDRFSGHQFPNYSSELNVNALLLGDSALYLCASSLRVHGTGWNTEAFFGQGTRLTVV.

The chain is built from TRBV9 and TRBJ1-2, with 11 bases identical to TRBD1. The CDR3 has 16 amino acids. The V and J ends lost 1 base and 2 bases, in that order; junction bases with no gene match: 4. From germline, CDR1 is SGDLS and CDR2 YYNGEE. CDR3 in DNA: TGTGCCAGCAGCGTACGGGGACAGGGGGGCAACTATGGCTACACCTTC. Translation: CASSVRGQGGNYGYTF.

This chain connects TRBV29-1 to TRBJ1-1; 8 bases match TRBD1. The CDR3 loop spans 13 amino acids. From germline, CDR1 is SQVTM and CDR2 ANQGSEA. Trimming removed 7 bases from V and 2 bases from J; junction bases left unmatched: 6. The DNA for the CDR3 is TGCAGCGACGGACAGGGTTATAACACTGAAGCTTTCTTT. It yields the protein CSDGQGYNTEAFF.

The J gene is TRBJ1-1, the V gene TRBV19; D is undetermined. Germline values: CDR1 LNHDA, CDR2 SQIVND (reference sequence). V dropped 8 bases and J dropped 3 bases, with 13 bases sitting between them. The CDR3 loop spans 13 amino acids. CDR3 residues: CASQFRRDTEAFF. CDR3 nucleotide sequence: TGTGCCAGTCAATTCAGGCGGGACACTGAAGCTTTCTTT.

The chain is built from TRBV6-5 and TRBJ1-5; 10 bases align to TRBD1. The germline V gene encodes CDR1 MNHEY and CDR2 SVGAGI. This CDR3 region has 14 residues. Trimming removed 6 bases from V and 7 bases from J; junction bases left unmatched: 6. Here the CDR3 DNA reads TGTGCCAGCAGGGGACAGGGGTTCGGGCAGCCCCAGCATTTT. It is translated as CASRGQGFGQPQHF.

The chain has TRBV12-3 or TRBV12-4 and TRBJ1-1; 9 bases are a match to TRBD1. The ends lost 7 bases at V and 8 bases at J; junction bases unmatched: 5. The CDR3 extends over 12 amino acids. CDR3 nucleotide sequence: TGTGCCAGCAAACAGGGGGCGGCCGAAGCTTTCTTT. It encodes CASKQGAAEAFF.

V and J are TRBV2 and TRBJ2-5; TRBD1 is a possible D gene (6 bases). Per germline, CDR1 SNHLY and CDR2 FYNNEI. The CDR3 contains 14 residues. Trimming left V 6 bases short and J 4 bases short, with 15 bases between. CDR3 amino acids: CASRMDRGGETQYF. CDR3 bases: TGTGCCAGCAGGATGGACAGAGGAGGAGAGACCCAGTACTTC.

The chain recombines TRBV20-1 with TRBJ2-3, with D tentatively TRBD1 (6 bases). This CDR3 is 16 amino acids long. V was shortened by 3 bases and J by 9 bases, with 25 bases between the two germline ends. The V gene's germline CDR1 is DFQATT and CDR2 SNEGSKA (reference sequence). The CDR3 DNA sequence: TGCAGTGCTAGTGCTATGGGTCGTGGGGGCCCAGGGACGCAGTATTTT. This sequence encodes CSASAMGRGGPGTQYF.

This clone has a single count. The genes are TRBV5-1 and TRBJ1-1; D possibly corresponds to TRBD1 (6 bases). The CDR3 runs to 16 residues. Germline-derived CDR1 and CDR2 are SGHRS and YFSETQ. V was clipped by 0 bases and J by 4 bases, with 16 bases between them. DNA for the CDR3: TGCGCCAGCAGCTTGGAAGTAACAGGGCTGGGCACTGAAGCTTTCTTT. It translates to CASSLEVTGLGTEAFF.

The genes are TRBV7-8 and TRBJ1-5; D is undetermined. Trimming left V 4 bases short and J 0 bases short, with 10 bases between. Germline lookup yields CDR1 SGHVS and CDR2 FQNEAQ. The CDR3 runs to 15 residues. Here the CDR3 reads CASSSRFYSNQPQHF. The CDR3 DNA is TGTGCCAGCAGCTCCAGGTTTTATAGCAATCAGCCCCAGCATTTT.

With regard to this clone: At one of its ends the junction is not consistent with the germline gene, which may arise from a read error. V is TRBV15 and J is TRBJ2-5; D gene unclear. The CDR3 spans 13 residues. In germline, CDR1 is LNHNV, CDR2 YYDKDF (reference sequence). The CDR3 sequence: CATGRSHGETQYF. CDR3 nucleotide sequence: TGTGCCACCGGCAGGTCCCACGGAGAGACCCAGTACTTC.

The rearrangement links TRBV7-6 to TRBJ2-2; 10 nucleotides line up with TRBD1. The CDR3 runs to 16 residues. CDR1 is SGHVS and CDR2 is FNYEAQ in the germline V gene. Trimming took 5 bases from V and 2 from J; bases not matched to a gene: 5. CDR3 amino acids: CASSPRQGANTGELFF. CDR3 DNA: TGTGCCAGCAGCCCCAGACAGGGGGCAAACACCGGGGAGCTGTTTTTT.

The rearrangement links TRBV15 to TRBJ1-1; no clear D. Trimming cost V 1 base and J 0 bases, with 3 bases left between them. This CDR3 has 13 residues. Germline V gives CDR1 LNHNV, CDR2 YYDKDF (reference sequence). CDR3 residues: CATSRVMNTEAFF. In DNA, the CDR3 is TGTGCCACCAGCAGAGTTATGAACACTGAAGCTTTCTTT.

This clone was picked up a small number of times. The rearrangement links TRBV7-2 to TRBJ2-3; 11 nucleotides agree with TRBD2. The CDR3 runs 13 residues. J lost 6 bases, V lost 4 bases, and 0 bases had no gene match. Germline V gene sequence: CDR1 SGHTA, CDR2 FQGNSA. This CDR3 reads CASSWTSGDTQYF. In DNA, the CDR3 is TGTGCCAGCAGCTGGACTAGCGGGGATACGCAGTATTTT.

The V and J genes are TRBV5-6 and TRBJ2-1; maybe TRBD2 (7 bases). The V and J ends lost 3 bases and 5 bases respectively, with 18 bases between them. In germline, CDR1 is SGHDT, CDR2 YYEEEE. CDR3 length equals 16 residues. CDR3 region: CASSSVGGGPHNEQFF. DNA for the CDR3: TGTGCCAGCAGCTCTGTAGGGGGGGGACCTCACAATGAGCAGTTCTTC.

This sequence joins TRBV7-3 and TRBJ1-1; no reliable D call. Germline V gene lookup returns CDR1 SGHTA and CDR2 FQGTGA. The CDR3 extends over 14 amino acids. The V end was cut by 4 bases, the J end by 0 bases, with 9 bases between. Written as DNA, the CDR3 is TGTGCCAGCAGCTCAGGCCTTCTGAACACTGAAGCTTTCTTT. As protein: CASSSGLLNTEAFF. Looking up the rest from reference TRBV7-3 and TRBJ1-1 gives the full variable domain: GAGVSQTPSNKVTEKGKYVELRCDPISGHTALYWYRQSLGQGPEFLIYFQGTGAADDSGLPNDRFFAVRPEGSVSTLKIQRTERGDSAVYLCASSSGLLNTEAFFGQGTRLTVV.

The chain uses TRBV6-5 and TRBJ2-1, with TRBD1 matching 11 bases. Germline V gene sequence: CDR1 MNHEY, CDR2 SVGAGI. Trimming cost V 6 bases and J 8 bases; bases outside gene matches: 9. The CDR3 sequence is 15 residues long. This CDR3 is CASRRGDRGFDEQFF. In DNA form, the CDR3 reads TGTGCCAGCAGACGGGGGGACAGGGGGTTCGATGAGCAGTTCTTC.

This clone showed up just a few times. The CDR3 region has the DNA TGTGCCAGCGATTCAGGGGTGAAGGAAAAACTGTTTTTT. It encodes CASDSGVKEKLFF. The chain carries TRBV2 and TRBJ1-4; maybe TRBD1 (6 bases). The V and J ends lost 8 bases and 8 bases respectively, with 15 bases between them. The CDR3 spans 13 residues. In germline, CDR1 is SNHLY, CDR2 FYNNEI.

This clone has more than one count but fewer than ten. J is TRBJ2-7 and V is TRBV30, with TRBD2 matching 9 bases. The CDR3 has 15 amino acids. V trimming: 0 bases; J trimming: 3 bases; junction bases outside the gene matches: 6. Germline V gene data show CDR1 as GTSNPN and CDR2 as SVGIG (reference sequence). CDR3 nucleotides: TGTGCCTGGAGTGTACGGAGCGGGGGGATCTACGAGCAGTACTTC. As protein: CAWSVRSGGIYEQYF.